This T cell receptor beta chain is from a study of blood T cells in healthy people across ages. CDR3 length equals 16 residues. General study results and limits: In long-lived donors, naive CD4+ cell counts and diversity exceeded those of aged donors. Calculation of diversity from one million T cells yielded estimates considered to be underestimates.

A sample-barcoded 5' primer and a J-beta primer mix were used in a second PCR of roughly 7 to 11 cycles. TCRdb reprocessed the 5' RACE reads via MiXCR and lists one record per CDR3 protein. This table has around 500,000 distinct CDR3 sequences, 25% to 35% appearing once. This clonotype occurred a few times. Its antigen is unidentified. The same data also contributed to another study, on T cells of mothers and their children.

The V gene is TRBV12-3 or TRBV12-4, the J gene TRBJ2-5; 9 bases align to TRBD1. Near its end, the DNA agrees better with TRBJ2-7, so the J call may be wrong. The sequenced sample consisted of blood. This receptor was taken from a boy aged 2 to 10 in good health. The CDR3 loop is CASRPNAGQGGSEQYF. The CDR3 DNA is TGTGCCAGCAGACCAAATGCGGGACAGGGAGGCTCCGAGCAGTACTTC.